Each of the 28 T cell receptor beta chains below was sequenced from the same sample in a study of technical replicates of blood from a few donors (dated by TCRdb to the late 2010s). The library was generated by the immunoSEQ multiplex PCR assay. TCRdb holds this immuneACCESS table with in-frame rearrangements only. Some clones are missing; in checked studies, unresolved V genes explain under half, and the rest has no known cause. This sample gives approximately 73,000 clones in total; around 95% of them show up just once. The ten biggest clones cover roughly 0.24% of the sample. The sequenced sample consisted of T cells isolated from PBMCs. The source is a human donor in good health.

The chain joins TRBV12-5 to TRBJ2-3, with D uncertain. The germline V and J ends were trimmed by 0 bases and 0 bases, with 7 bases remaining between them. The CDR3 loop spans 15 amino acids. The germline gives CDR1 LGHNT, CDR2 FRNRAP. The CDR3 coding sequence is TGTGCTAGTGGTTTGGTAGAGACTAGCACAGATACGCAGTATTTT. This codes for CASGLVETSTDTQYF.

J is TRBJ2-1 and V is TRBV5-6; 9 nucleotides match TRBD1. Germline assignment: CDR1 SGHDT and CDR2 YYEEEE. This CDR3 has 16 residues. J was trimmed by 6 bases and V by 1 base; bases with no gene match: 8. The CDR3 is CASSLYGDRAINEQFF. Here the CDR3 DNA reads TGTGCCAGCAGCTTGTATGGGGACAGGGCTATCAATGAGCAGTTCTTC. Combining the CDR3 with reference TRBV5-6 and TRBJ2-1 gives the whole variable domain DAGVTQSPTHLIKTRGQQVTLRCSPKSGHDTVSWYQQALGQGPQFIFQYYEEEERQRGNFPDRFSGHQFPNYSSELNVNALLLGDSALYLCASSLYGDRAINEQFFGPGTRLTVL.

The V call is TRBV4-1, the J call TRBJ2-7; D gene unclear. The V end lost 0 bases, the J end lost 0 bases, and 15 bases lay between the germline ends. This CDR3 is 17 amino acids long. Germline V CDR1 and CDR2: MGHRA, YSYEKL. As DNA, the CDR3 is TGCGCCAGCAGCCAAGAATTGATGGGCCCCAGCTCCTACGAGCAGTACTTC. Translation: CASSQELMGPSSYEQYF.

This chain connects TRBV11-3 to TRBJ2-5, with TRBD1 as a possible D gene (7 bases). V lost 5 bases and J lost 3, with 10 bases in between. Germline V gene lookup returns CDR1 SGHNT and CDR2 YENEEA. The CDR3 loop spans 13 amino acids. The CDR3 nucleotides are TGTGCCAGCAGCACCAGGGGGGAAGAGACCCAGTACTTC. Protein: CASSTRGEETQYF.

The CDR3 sequence: CASSLDSNQPQHF. CDR3 nucleotides: TGTGCCAGCAGCCTAGACAGCAATCAGCCCCAGCATTTT. V gene TRBV27 combines with J gene TRBJ1-5; unclear D gene. V lost 6 bases and J 1 base, leaving 7 bases between the germline ends. Germline V gene sequence: CDR1 MNHEY, CDR2 SMNVEV (reference sequence). The CDR3 is 13 residues long.

The DNA for the CDR3 is TGTGCCAGCTCTCGTTCGACAGGGGGAGAGACCCAGTACTTC. Translation: CASSRSTGGETQYF. The rearrangement links TRBV18 to TRBJ2-5; 9 bases line up with TRBD1. V was clipped by 6 bases and J by 4 bases; unmatched bases: 6. Germline assignment: CDR1 KGHSH and CDR2 LQKENI. CDR3 length: 14 amino acids.

V is TRBV18 and J is TRBJ2-7; TRBD1 aligns across 11 bases. J gave up 7 bases and V 2 bases, and 7 bases lay outside the gene matches. The CDR3 runs to 15 residues. Germline loops: CDR1 KGHSH, CDR2 LQKENI. The CDR3, as DNA: TGTGCCAGCTCACCAACATCTGGGACAGGGGGTGAGCAGTACTTC. Translated: CASSPTSGTGGEQYF.

The rearrangement joins TRBV6-5 to TRBJ2-7, with a tentative D call TRBD1 (6 bases). The germline V gene has CDR1 MNHEY and CDR2 SVGAGI. V was clipped by 0 bases and J by 6 bases, with 12 bases between them. The CDR3 is 14 amino acids. The CDR3 loop is CASSYSGVGGEQYF. In DNA, the CDR3 is TGTGCCAGCAGTTACTCGGGGGTAGGGGGCGAGCAGTACTTC.

V is TRBV4-1 and J is TRBJ2-2; 8 nucleotides line up with TRBD2. J lost 2 bases, V lost 5 bases, and 7 bases had no gene match. The CDR3 has 16 amino acids. The V gene's germline CDR1 is MGHRA and CDR2 YSYEKL. CDR3 nucleotide sequence: TGCGCCAGCAGCGGCATCGGGGGGGGCAACACCGGGGAGCTGTTTTTT. Protein: CASSGIGGGNTGELFF.

This clone showed up just a few times. The chain uses TRBV4-1 and TRBJ1-2, with TRBD1 matching over 8 bases. The germline gives CDR1 MGHRA, CDR2 YSYEKL. This CDR3 comprises 17 residues. With V trimmed by 0 bases and J by 4 bases, 10 bases remained unmatched. The CDR3 DNA sequence: TGCGCCAGCAGCCAAGATAGAGGGACAGGCGGGGGCTATGGCTACACCTTC. Its protein product is CASSQDRGTGGGYGYTF.

The genes are TRBV5-1 and TRBJ2-7; no clear D gene. Deletions cut 2 bases from V and 2 bases from J, with 14 bases between. CDR3 length: 15 amino acids. CDR1 is SGHRS, CDR2 YFSETQ, per germline. The CDR3 loop reads CASSLAIRSPYEQYF. In nucleotides, the CDR3 is TGCGCCAGCAGCTTAGCTATACGGTCCCCCTACGAGCAGTACTTC.

The chain couples TRBV28 to TRBJ2-2; 7 nucleotides align to TRBD1. The junction had 8 bases not matched to a gene; V was cut back by 7 bases and J by 3 bases. This CDR3 region has 15 residues. CDR1 and CDR2 from the germline V gene are MDHEN and SYDVKM. The DNA for the CDR3 is TGTGCCAGCACCCAAGGGGGCAGGTACACCGGGGAGCTGTTTTTT. This encodes CASTQGGRYTGELFF.

The V gene is TRBV4-1, the J gene TRBJ2-7, with D maybe TRBD1 (6 bases). Germline V CDR1 and CDR2: MGHRA, YSYEKL. The CDR3 sequence is 14 residues long. Trimming stripped 1 base from V and 4 bases from J, with 11 bases between. The CDR3 DNA is TGCGCCAGCAGCCAAGGACAGGCTACTTACGAGCAGTACTTC. It translates to CASSQGQATYEQYF.

V and J are TRBV10-3 and TRBJ2-7, with TRBD2 identical over 8 bases. Germline-derived CDR1 and CDR2 are ENHRY and SYGVKD. The V gene end was trimmed by 7 bases and the J gene end by 2 bases; junction bases not matched to a gene: 7. The CDR3 spans 14 residues. The CDR3 here is CAITGGGVTYEQYF. The CDR3 DNA reads TGTGCCATCACGGGGGGGGGCGTAACCTACGAGCAGTACTTC.

V and J are TRBV4-1 and TRBJ1-4; D unclear. V was trimmed by 1 base and J by 2 bases, leaving 11 bases between them. CDR3 length: 16 amino acids. Germline CDR1 MGHRA, CDR2 YSYEKL. The CDR3 DNA follows: TGCGCCAGCAGCCAAGTTCCGGGTCGGACTAATGAAAAACTGTTTTTT. Residues: CASSQVPGRTNEKLFF.

V gene TRBV7-6 combines with J gene TRBJ2-7, with TRBD1 as a possible D gene (5 bases). V shed 1 base and J shed 0 bases, with 10 bases lying between them. The CDR3 covers 15 residues. Per the germline V gene, CDR1 is SGHVS and CDR2 is FNYEAQ. The CDR3 DNA reads as TGTGCCAGCAGCTTAGAAATTGACAGCTCCTACGAGCAGTACTTC. Translation: CASSLEIDSSYEQYF.

In this sample, this clone turned up a few times. The rearrangement uses TRBV18 and TRBJ1-1; TRBD1 matches 9 bases. Trimming at V came to 0 bases and at J to 8 bases, leaving 4 bases not matched to a gene. The CDR3 extends over 14 amino acids. The germline V gene encodes CDR1 KGHSH and CDR2 LQKENI. The CDR3 spells CASSPPSGTGEAFF. The CDR3 region has the DNA TGTGCCAGCTCACCACCGTCCGGGACAGGGGAAGCTTTCTTT.

This clone was found once. This chain links TRBV4-1 with TRBJ2-7, with 8 bases aligning to TRBD2. V shed 2 bases and J 0 bases; nucleotides not matched to a gene: 6. Germline-derived CDR1 and CDR2 are MGHRA and YSYEKL. The CDR3 is 16 amino acids. This CDR3 reads CASSQTSRGGSYEQYF. DNA for the CDR3: TGCGCCAGCAGCCAAACTTCTCGGGGGGGCTCCTACGAGCAGTACTTC.

V is TRBV15 and J is TRBJ2-7; 11 nucleotides align to TRBD1. The CDR3 is 13 amino acids. V lost 5 bases, J lost 7 bases, and 4 bases stayed unmatched. Germline values: CDR1 LNHNV, CDR2 YYDKDF (reference sequence). The CDR3 bases are TGTGCCACCAGCTGGGACAGGGGGTGGGAGCAGTACTTC. Translating it yields CATSWDRGWEQYF.

The chain uses TRBV2 and TRBJ1-6; D call uncertain. Per germline, CDR1 SNHLY and CDR2 FYNNEI. There are 15 residues in the CDR3. V lost 2 bases and J 6 bases, leaving 11 bases between the germline ends. In DNA form, the CDR3 reads TGTGCCAGCAGTGAACAGGCCGTTGGTAATTCACCCCTCCACTTT. It encodes CASSEQAVGNSPLHF.

J is TRBJ1-4 and V is TRBV7-9; 8 bases map to TRBD1. Germline assignment: CDR1 SEHNR and CDR2 FQNEAQ (reference sequence). CDR3 size: 14 residues. J was trimmed by 8 bases and V by 6 bases; bases with no gene match: 8. The DNA for the CDR3 is TGTGCCAGCAGTCCAGGACAGGGTTGGGAAAAACTGTTTTTT. This sequence encodes CASSPGQGWEKLFF.

This clone showed up just once. The CDR3 sequence is CAWNVGSDPGYGYTF. The CDR3 bases are TGTGCCTGGAATGTCGGTTCAGATCCCGGGTATGGCTACACCTTC. The rearrangement links TRBV30 to TRBJ1-2; no clear D. The V gene lost 4 bases and the J gene lost 5 bases, with 20 bases spanning the gap. The CDR3 is 15 residues long. CDR1 is GTSNPN and CDR2 is SVGIG in the germline V gene (reference sequence).

The sample holds one count of this clone. The chain links TRBV12-5 to TRBJ2-5, with a tentative D call TRBD1 (5 bases). The CDR3 is 14 amino acids. Germline loops: CDR1 LGHNT, CDR2 FRNRAP. The germline V and J ends were trimmed by 3 bases and 4 bases, with 12 bases remaining between them. Here the CDR3 DNA reads TGTGCTAGTGGTTTCCCTGGGGCACGAGAGACCCAGTACTTC. This codes for CASGFPGARETQYF.

The count of this clone is one. CDR3 sequence (DNA): TGTGCCAGCTTAGGACTAGGGTATCACGAGCAGTACTTC. Residues: CASLGLGYHEQYF. This chain joins TRBV5-8 and TRBJ2-7, with TRBD2 matching over 7 bases. The CDR3 length is 13 residues. The junction had 9 bases not matched to a gene; V was cut back by 7 bases and J by 5 bases. From germline, CDR1 is SGHTS and CDR2 YDEGEE.

This clone has a handful of counts. J is TRBJ2-7 and V is TRBV15; 9 bases agree with TRBD2. CDR3 length: 17 amino acids. V lost 2 bases to trimming and J lost 2 bases; unmatched junction nucleotides: 10. The germline V gene has CDR1 LNHNV and CDR2 YYDKDF (reference sequence). CDR3 nucleotides: TGTGCCACCAGCAGATCAACCGTAGCGGGAGATGCCTACGAGCAGTACTTC. Translating gives CATSRSTVAGDAYEQYF.

The V and J genes are TRBV15 and TRBJ1-3, with TRBD1 as a possible D gene (5 bases). This CDR3 has 15 residues. Germline CDR1 reads LNHNV; CDR2 reads YYDKDF (reference sequence). The germline V and J ends were trimmed by 0 bases and 2 bases, with 8 bases remaining between them. For the CDR3, the DNA is TGTGCCACCAGCAGAGACAGGGCTGCTGGAAACACCATATATTTT. Residues: CATSRDRAAGNTIYF.

This clone has a single count. The chain couples TRBV28 to TRBJ2-5; D possibly corresponds to TRBD1 (6 bases). Germline assignment: CDR1 MDHEN and CDR2 SYDVKM. Trimming pared 7 bases from V and 1 base from J, leaving 10 bases between. The CDR3 covers 13 residues. CDR3: CASTVDSQETQYF. The CDR3 DNA sequence: TGTGCCAGCACCGTGGACAGCCAAGAGACCCAGTACTTC.

The V gene is TRBV7-9, the J gene TRBJ1-1; tentatively, D is TRBD1 (6 bases). The CDR3 runs 16 residues. Trimming removed 0 bases from V and 3 bases from J, with 14 bases in between. CDR1 and CDR2 (germline): SEHNR, FQNEAQ (reference sequence). The CDR3: CASSLAQGRGDTEAFF. CDR3 nucleotides: TGTGCCAGCAGCTTAGCCCAGGGGAGGGGGGACACTGAAGCTTTCTTT.